This record concerns one T cell receptor beta chain sequence. This clonotype showed up many times. Its antigen remains undetermined. No qualities accompany the bases; no much larger clone lies one base away. The library relied on RT-PCR. The run used an Illumina HiSeq 2500. TCRdb reran the public reads through fastp at Q25 and MiXCR, keeping productive beta chains. Records with the same CDR3 protein are collapsed into one entry carrying the most frequent genes and DNA. Within this sample are hundreds of thousands of distinct CDR3 sequences, with roughly 12% of them counted one time only. The ten largest clonotypes hold 9.5% to 13% of the sample. The data are from a study of response to subunit inactivated influenza vaccine (dated by TCRdb to the late 2010s). In the study overall: To follow how T cells responded to a trivalent subunit inactivated influenza vaccine, the researchers relied on deep quantitative profiling of the T cell receptor repertoire.

The cysteine opens and the phenylalanine closes a CDR3 of 15 amino acids. The CDR3 DNA has 45 bases and is translated from base 1. Taken from the germline V gene, the CDR1 and CDR2 loops are SNHLY and FYNNEI. V drops 10 bases and J drops 4 bases, leaving 20 bases in between. Broader findings and caveats from the paper: The authors proposed that each seasonal influenza vaccination may bring in only a limited number of new T cells.

The input for sequencing was PBMCs from blood, taken on the day of vaccination. The chain couples TRBV2 to TRBJ2-1; TRBD2 might be the D gene, on 7 matching bases. The receptor's source is a man aged 45 to 65 who received an inactivated influenza vaccine. Donor details come from another sample of the same person, matched by shared clones. The CDR3 reads as follows: CATTGASGGYNEQFF. The sequenced DNA: TGTGCCACTACGGGGGCTAGCGGAGGATACAATGAGCAGTTCTTC.